The 5 T cell receptor beta chains below were found in one sample sequenced in a study of blood T cells in healthy people across ages (dated by TCRdb to the mid-2010s). Libraries were constructed by 5' RACE. Reads for this sample came from an Illumina HiSeq 2500. A second PCR of roughly 7 to 11 cycles was run with a J-beta primer mix and a sample-barcoded 5' primer. In TCRdb, the public reads were trimmed at Q25 with fastp and aligned with MiXCR, with productive beta chains retained. Every distinct CDR3 protein forms one entry, paired with its most common genes and DNA. The sample profile shows about 1.4 million distinct CDR3 sequences; roughly 64% of them were found once. The ten largest clones capture about 6.7% of the sample. Sequenced input: blood. Receptor source: a man aged 18 to 30 in good health.

The rearrangement uses TRBV12-3 or TRBV12-4 and TRBJ2-7; D unclear. Trimming cost V 5 bases and J 6 bases, with 14 bases left between them. The CDR3 extends over 13 amino acids. The CDR3 coding sequence is TGTGCCAGCAGTGTAGGTAGGGTACCCGAGCAGTACTTC. This gives the protein CASSVGRVPEQYF.

The chain is built from TRBV5-1 and TRBJ2-7; D perhaps matches TRBD1 (7 bases). The V gene lost 0 bases and the J gene lost 3 bases, with 16 bases spanning the gap. Germline-derived CDR1 and CDR2 are SGHRS and YFSETQ. The CDR3 has 16 amino acids. As DNA, the CDR3 is TGCGCCAGCAGCTTGGCGGGTGCGGGACAGCACTACGAGCAGTACTTC. It translates to CASSLAGAGQHYEQYF. Full variable domain (missing parts from reference TRBV5-1 and TRBJ2-7): KAGVTQTPRYLIKTRGQQVTLSCSPISGHRSVSWYQQTPGQGLQFLFEYFSETQRNKGNFPGRFSGRQFSNSRSEMNVSTLELGDSALYLCASSLAGAGQHYEQYFGPGTRLTVT.

This clonotype was observed a few times. This chain uses TRBV6-2 or TRBV6-3 with TRBJ2-1; a weak D match, TRBD2 (5 bases). Trimming cost V 2 bases and J 5 bases, with 13 bases left between them. This CDR3 spans 15 amino acids. Germline assignment: CDR1 MNHEY and CDR2 SVGEGT. For the CDR3, the DNA is TGTGCCAGCAGTTACCCTAGCTCCACCAACAATGAGCAGTTCTTC. It yields the protein CASSYPSSTNNEQFF.

This chain connects TRBV6-5 to TRBJ1-2, with D hard to call. Between the trimmed V and J ends, which lost 5 bases and 4 bases, there was a span of 14 bases. Germline V lookup: CDR1 MNHEY, CDR2 SVGAGI. CDR3 length equals 14 residues. In DNA form, the CDR3 reads TGTGCCAGCAGTAGTGGCGGGCGGGGCTATGGCTACACCTTC. Its protein product is CASSSGGRGYGYTF.

V usage is TRBV3-1 and J usage is TRBJ2-1; 7 nucleotides align to TRBD2. With 1 base clipped from V and 7 bases from J, the junction kept 4 bases outside the gene matches. The germline V gene has CDR1 LGHDT and CDR2 YNNKEL (reference sequence). The CDR3 runs to 14 residues. For the CDR3, the DNA is TGTGCCAGCAGCCAAGTTTTGGGGGGGAATGAGCAGTTCTTC. It encodes CASSQVLGGNEQFF.